This T cell receptor beta chain derives from a study of beta chain features in type 1 diabetes. Points from the study as a whole: PCR might pick shorter templates more often, in the same way for patients and controls. The naive, central memory and Treg TCRB repertoires of patients appeared to be more similar to one another than those of healthy donors. Fewer junction insertions and more nucleotide deletions appeared in type 1 diabetes patients.

Purity (above 98%) was reached by all sorted populations. Reverse transcription of all isolated RNA meant that expressed TCRB transcripts were sequenced. Profiled with immunoSEQ multiplex PCR; TCRdb holds only in-frame clones, not every one. The table has 900,000 or so clones, about a sixth seen once. A note on this clone: What it binds is unknown.

The CDR3 sequence is 15 residues long. Deletions cut 4 bases from V and 2 bases from J, with 9 bases between. Germline CDR1 reads MNHNS; CDR2 reads SASEGT. The sample comprised naive CD4+ T cells from blood. This clonotype originated in a woman aged 18-29 years in good health. The gene calls are TRBV6-1 and TRBJ2-6; D is unresolved. This chain's CDR3 is CASSGQVPGANVLTF. For the CDR3, the DNA is TGTGCCAGCAGTGGGCAAGTACCTGGGGCCAACGTCCTGACTTTC.